These T cell receptor beta chains were read from a single sample in a study of Tregs in tolerant kidney transplant recipients. Profiling relied on immunoSEQ multiplex PCR, and the TCRdb table lists in-frame clones only, not all of them. The sample carries fewer than 100,000 clones, 80% to 95% recorded once. Here the sequenced sample was CD4+ T cells from blood, taken before the transplant. All receptors come from a human donor who received a combined kidney and bone marrow transplant. The CDR3 runs from the conserved cysteine through the conserved F or W. A D gene is named only where the DNA matches it firmly.

CDR3	V	D	J
CASSLLPGSGETQYF	TRBV7-2	.	TRBJ2-5
CASSPGQTSYEQYF	TRBV28	TRBD1	TRBJ2-7
CASSLPLRETQYF	TRBV5-1	.	TRBJ2-5
CASSRDTGTEAFF	TRBV7-7	.	TRBJ1-1
CASSPGAGKPINYGYTF	TRBV11-3	.	TRBJ1-2
CATQLLGGGSTNTGELFF	TRBV7-9	.	TRBJ2-2
CASSMTGPRTEAFF	TRBV19	.	TRBJ1-1
CASSLPGGSNTGELFF	TRBV18	TRBD2	TRBJ2-2
CAWRRRGGEGEQFF	TRBV30	TRBD2	TRBJ2-1
CASSESTRPGTSTDTQYF	TRBV6-1	.	TRBJ2-3
CASSQLGGTEAFF	TRBV4-3	.	TRBJ1-1
CSASYYNEQFF	TRBV20-1	.	TRBJ2-1
CASSVDARGALGGNTIYF	TRBV9	.	TRBJ1-3
CASSRPGTEYNEQFF	TRBV7-3	.	TRBJ2-1
CASSWGLAPRSYNEQFF	TRBV27	.	TRBJ2-1
CASSHTPSTEAFF	TRBV7-2	.	TRBJ1-1
CASSFRWGRETQYF	TRBV5-5	.	TRBJ2-5
CASSDAGSYWGETQYF	TRBV6-1	.	TRBJ2-5
CASGTQGNGYTF	TRBV27	.	TRBJ1-2
CASSPPDRVGNYGYTF	TRBV7-9	TRBD1	TRBJ1-2
CASSYIQDGYTF	TRBV6-1	.	TRBJ1-2